The 11 T cell receptor beta chains given below trace back to one sample, sequenced in a study of regulatory T cells in long-lasting Graves disease. Time point here: newly diagnosed GD, antithyroid drugs for less than 3 months. PBMCs were the source of the RNA used for TCR sequencing. Arm-PCR of CDR3 regions and iRepertoire HTBI primers were the basis on which TCR beta libraries were built. From the multiplex PCR reads, TCRdb called clonotypes with MiXCR, one entry per CDR3 protein. This sample has around 400,000 distinct CDR3 sequences, with 15% found just once. In addition, the sample was reused for a study of T cells in Graves' hyperthyroidism and ophthalmopathy.

The sequencing used peripheral blood mononuclear cells (PBMCs), collected at new diagnosis, from a patient treated with antithyroid drugs. The receptors originated from a woman aged 40-49 years with Graves disease.

This clonotype was found many times. The J gene is TRBJ1-6, the V gene TRBV20-1, with 7 bases fitting TRBD1. The CDR3 is 13 amino acids. The V and J ends lost 5 bases and 8 bases, in that order; junction bases with no gene match: 6. Per the germline V gene, CDR1 is DFQATT and CDR2 is SNEGSKA (reference sequence). The CDR3 DNA reads TGCAGTGCTGCGACAGGGTCTGATTCACCCCTCCACTTT. It codes for CSAATGSDSPLHF.

This clonotype was counted ten times or more. V gene TRBV2 combines with J gene TRBJ2-7; 10 bases map to TRBD2. Germline V gives CDR1 SNHLY, CDR2 FYNNEI. The CDR3 spans 14 residues. V lost 9 bases, J lost 2 bases, and 7 bases stayed unmatched. CDR3 protein: CASQSGRGTYEQYF. The CDR3 DNA sequence: TGTGCCAGTCAGAGCGGGAGGGGTACCTACGAGCAGTACTTC. Complete variable domain (other parts from reference TRBV2 and TRBJ2-7): EPEVTQTPSHQVTQMGQEVILRCVPISNHLYFYWYRQILGQKVEFLVSFYNNEISEKSEIFDDQFSVERPDGSNFTLKIRSTKLEDSAMYFCASQSGRGTYEQYFGPGTRLTVT.

Many counts were recorded for this clonotype. The chain joins TRBV3-1 to TRBJ1-1, with no clear D. In germline, CDR1 is LGHDT, CDR2 YNNKEL (reference sequence). V shed 2 bases and J shed 1 base, with 14 bases lying between them. The CDR3 is 16 residues long. CDR3 region: CASSQTPQWENTEAFF. CDR3 bases: TGTGCCAGCAGCCAAACTCCCCAGTGGGAGAACACTGAAGCTTTCTTT.

A few counts support this clonotype. The V gene is TRBV19, the J gene TRBJ2-1; 7 nucleotides agree with TRBD2. Trimming took 7 bases from V and 0 from J; bases not matched to a gene: 6. The CDR3 has 15 amino acids. Germline V gene data show CDR1 as LNHDA and CDR2 as SQIVND (reference sequence). DNA for the CDR3: TGTGCCAGTACCACATCGGGAGGCTCCTACAATGAGCAGTTCTTC. It is translated as CASTTSGGSYNEQFF.

This clonotype occurred a few times. The gene calls are TRBV4-2 and TRBJ2-1, with D unclear. This CDR3 spans 12 amino acids. Germline lookup yields CDR1 LGHNA and CDR2 YNFKEQ. V lost 0 bases, J lost 13 bases, and 10 bases lay in between. The CDR3 sequence is CASSQDSMGQFF. The CDR3 nucleotides are TGTGCCAGCAGCCAAGATTCGATGGGTCAGTTCTTC.

This clonotype appeared a few times. The genes are TRBV5-5 and TRBJ2-2, with 7 bases fitting TRBD2. There are 16 residues in the CDR3. With 4 bases clipped from V and 1 base from J, the junction kept 7 bases outside the gene matches. The germline V gene has CDR1 SGHKS and CDR2 YYEKEE (reference sequence). Here the CDR3 reads CASSLRLAENTGELFF. The CDR3 DNA reads as TGTGCCAGCAGCCTGCGACTAGCAGAGAACACCGGGGAGCTGTTTTTT.

Details on this clonotype: Lacking the conserved final phenylalanine or tryptophan, this CDR3 likely reflects a read error. The chain uses TRBV5-4 and TRBJ2-7; D uncertain. The length of the CDR3 is 14 residues. From germline, CDR1 is SGHNT and CDR2 YYREEE (reference sequence). V gave up 0 bases and J gave up 1 base, with 8 bases separating them. CDR3 loop: CASSLDGDSYEQYL. The CDR3 DNA is TGTGCCAGCAGCTTGGATGGCGATTCCTACGAGCAGTACCTC.

Worth noting for this clonotype: This sequence may be a read error, since a much larger clone differs from it by one base. This chain's CDR3 is CASSGPQGTLYNEQFF. For the CDR3, the DNA is TGTGCCAGCAGCGGGCCTCAGGGTACCCTTTACAATGAGCAGTTCTTC. The V gene is TRBV9, the J gene TRBJ2-1; D may be TRBD1 (5 bases). Trimming removed 3 bases at V and 4 bases at J, with 17 bases between. CDR3 size: 16 residues. Germline assignment: CDR1 SGDLS and CDR2 YYNGEE.

This clonotype was observed at least ten times. This chain uses TRBV12-3 or TRBV12-4 with TRBJ2-1; D is undetermined. V lost 7 bases, J lost 1 base, and 11 bases lay in between. This CDR3 is 14 amino acids long. In DNA, the CDR3 is TGTGCCAGCACCGTGGGTGTTTCCTACAATGAGCAGTTCTTC. It encodes CASTVGVSYNEQFF.

The chain combines TRBV25-1 with TRBJ2-2, with 8 nucleotides matching TRBD1. The CDR3 is 15 amino acids. V lost 7 bases, J lost 4 bases, and 8 bases stayed unmatched. Germline CDR1 reads MGHDK; CDR2 reads SYGVNS. CDR3 coding DNA: TGTGCCAGCAATGGACAGGGTATTACCACCGGGGAGCTGTTTTTT. It yields the protein CASNGQGITTGELFF.

This clonotype showed up many times. This chain joins TRBV2 and TRBJ2-6; D is possibly TRBD2 (5 bases). The CDR3 covers 17 residues. Germline values: CDR1 SNHLY, CDR2 FYNNEI. V was cut by 3 bases and J by 0 bases, with 12 bases left in between. Here the CDR3 reads CASSDQRLSSGANVLTF. CDR3 in DNA: TGTGCCAGCAGTGATCAGCGGCTCTCCTCTGGGGCCAACGTCCTGACTTTC.